This T cell receptor (beta chain) derives from a study of cytomegalovirus exposure and HLA in healthy donors. Sequencing used immunoSEQ multiplex PCR; TCRdb keeps in-frame clones, though not all of them. The table records some 150,000 clones, around nine tenths of them present only once. The germline V gene encodes CDR1 SNHLY and CDR2 FYNNEI. This CDR3 spans 16 amino acids. Trimming cost V 6 bases and J 1 base, with 18 bases left between them. The sequence came from a woman in her 30s in good health and CMV-seronegative. V usage is TRBV2 and J usage is TRBJ1-2; D gene ambiguous. The sequenced material came from PBMCs. The CDR3: CASRGLEGKGNYGYTF. The DNA of the CDR3 is TGTGCCAGCAGGGGATTAGAGGGAAAGGGTAACTATGGCTACACCTTC.